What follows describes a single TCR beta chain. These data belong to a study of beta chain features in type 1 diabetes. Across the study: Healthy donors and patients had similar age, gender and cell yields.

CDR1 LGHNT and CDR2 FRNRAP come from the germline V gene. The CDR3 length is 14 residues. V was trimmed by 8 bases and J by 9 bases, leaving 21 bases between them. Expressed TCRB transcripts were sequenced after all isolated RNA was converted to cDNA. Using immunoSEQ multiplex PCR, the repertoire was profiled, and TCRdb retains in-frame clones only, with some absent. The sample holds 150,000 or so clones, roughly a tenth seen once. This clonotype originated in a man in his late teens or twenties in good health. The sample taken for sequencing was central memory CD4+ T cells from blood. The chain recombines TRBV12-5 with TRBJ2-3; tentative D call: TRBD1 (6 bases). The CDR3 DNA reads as TGTGCTAGTACCCCGGGACAATCGGCGGAAACGCAGTATTTT. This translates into CASTPGQSAETQYF.